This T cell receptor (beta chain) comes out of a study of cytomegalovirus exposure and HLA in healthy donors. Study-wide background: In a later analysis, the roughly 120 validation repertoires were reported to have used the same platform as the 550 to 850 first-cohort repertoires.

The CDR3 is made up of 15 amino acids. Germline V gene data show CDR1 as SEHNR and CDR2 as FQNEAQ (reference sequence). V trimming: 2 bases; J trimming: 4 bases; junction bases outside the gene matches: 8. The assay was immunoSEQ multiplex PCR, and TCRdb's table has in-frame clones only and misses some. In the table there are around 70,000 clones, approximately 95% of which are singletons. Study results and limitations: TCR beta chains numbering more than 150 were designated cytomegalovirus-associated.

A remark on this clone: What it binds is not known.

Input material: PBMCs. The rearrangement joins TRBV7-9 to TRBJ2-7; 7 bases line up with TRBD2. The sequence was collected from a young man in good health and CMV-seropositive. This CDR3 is CASSLTVGGPYEQYF. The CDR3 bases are TGTGCCAGCAGCTTAACCGTGGGAGGGCCGTACGAGCAGTACTTC.